What follows is one T cell receptor beta chain and its context. Its antigen is currently unknown. The data were obtained in a study of T cell responses to AZD1222 COVID-19 vaccine. The CDR3 loop spans 13 amino acids. Per germline, CDR1 GTSNPN and CDR2 SVGIG (reference sequence). Study-level results: The peak T cell response came first, and repertoires were sampled only after it. It was only 6 or 7 AZD1222 recipients who were seropositive at baseline. White British people made up most donors, females outnumbered males, and clonal diversity was possibly underestimated.

Some second doses came at about 4 weeks and others at about 12 weeks; these were pooled. The assay was immunoSEQ multiplex PCR, and TCRdb's table has in-frame clones only and misses some. This table holds about 200,000 clones, 85% to 95% found once. V and J are TRBV30 and TRBJ2-2, with D possibly TRBD2 on 6 matching bases. The TCR originated in an adult who received the AZD1222 COVID-19 vaccine. Sequencing was performed on peripheral blood, taken 28 days after the second AZD1222 dose. As DNA, the CDR3 is TGTGCTCACACGAAGGGAGGAACCGGGGAGCTGTTTTTT. Protein product: CAHTKGGTGELFF. Full variable domain (outside the CDR3, taken from reference TRBV30 and TRBJ2-2): SQTIHQWPATLVQPVGSPLSLECTVEGTSNPNLYWYRQAAGRGLQLLFYSVGIGQISSEVPQNLSASRPQDRQFILSSKKLLLSDSGFYLCAHTKGGTGELFFGEGSRLTVL.